The following is a T cell receptor beta chain sequence with its context. The antigen remains undetermined. This CDR3 is 16 amino acids long. CDR1 SGHTA and CDR2 FQGNSA come from the germline V gene. The junction had 10 bases not matched to a gene; V was cut back by 5 bases and J by 6 bases. This table comes from immunoSEQ multiplex PCR, and its TCRdb copy is limited to in-frame clones, with some not included. The repertoire includes roughly 2.2 million clones, about 92% of them detected once, and about 0.39% sits in the top ten. The data are from a study of shared clonotypes between healthy human individuals. Across the whole study: Aged between 18 and 49, the donors were a couple of women and a few men. Each donor contributed plates that comprised three CD4 naive, three CD4 memory, two CD8 naive and one CD8 memory. Notes on the study in general: Naive CD4 clonotypes overlapped across several donors at approximately 5%. Large sequencing depth failed to make sorted-subset sequencing complete, rarefaction showed.

The receptor was isolated from a man aged 18 to 30 in good health. Some clones in this sample may be carry-over from other donors' samples. The V gene is TRBV7-2, the J gene TRBJ2-2, with TRBD1 matching 9 bases. The specimen was naive CD4+ T cells from PBMCs. Regarding subset: CD45RA+ positively selected. The CDR3 coding sequence is TGTGCCAGCAGCCAACCGGGACAGGGAACTCCCGGGGAGCTGTTTTTT. This gives the protein CASSQPGQGTPGELFF.